The present T cell receptor beta chain was sequenced within a study of T cell responses to AZD1222 COVID-19 vaccine. Study-level results: Nearly half of spike-specific TCRs reportedly target unmutated variant regions. Distributed over spike, vaccine-associated CD4 TCRs predominated at 160-218 and 743-854. Baseline antibody screening turned up just six or seven seropositive AZD1222 recipients.

Profiled with immunoSEQ multiplex PCR; TCRdb holds only in-frame clones, not every one. The sample lists about 85,000 clones, roughly nine tenths occurring once. Germline values: CDR1 MGHRA, CDR2 YSYEKL. The CDR3 has 17 residues. The J segment lost 2 bases and the V segment lost 4 bases, leaving 11 bases of the junction unmatched. Note on this clone: Its specificity is unknown.

This chain joins TRBV4-1 and TRBJ2-7; 10 bases are a match to TRBD2. This clonotype was obtained from an adult in good health. Here the sequenced sample was peripheral blood, taken on day 0 of AZD1222 vaccination. CDR3 nucleotide sequence: TGCGCCAGCAGCCCCATTCCCCTAGCGGGGGTCACCTACGAGCAGTACTTC. It translates to CASSPIPLAGVTYEQYF.